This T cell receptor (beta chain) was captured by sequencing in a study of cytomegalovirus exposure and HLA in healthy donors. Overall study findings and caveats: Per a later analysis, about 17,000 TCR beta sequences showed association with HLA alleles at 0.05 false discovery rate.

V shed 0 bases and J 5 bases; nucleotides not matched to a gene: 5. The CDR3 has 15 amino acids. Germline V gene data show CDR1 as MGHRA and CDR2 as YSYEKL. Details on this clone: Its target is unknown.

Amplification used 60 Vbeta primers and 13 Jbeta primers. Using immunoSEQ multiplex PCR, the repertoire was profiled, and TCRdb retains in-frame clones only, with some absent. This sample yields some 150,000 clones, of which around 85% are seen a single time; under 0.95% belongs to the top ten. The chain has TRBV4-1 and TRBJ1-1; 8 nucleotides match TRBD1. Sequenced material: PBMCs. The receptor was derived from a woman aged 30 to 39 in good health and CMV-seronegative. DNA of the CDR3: TGCGCCAGCAGCCAAGACAGGGGGCTCGGAACTGAAGCTTTCTTT. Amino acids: CASSQDRGLGTEAFF.